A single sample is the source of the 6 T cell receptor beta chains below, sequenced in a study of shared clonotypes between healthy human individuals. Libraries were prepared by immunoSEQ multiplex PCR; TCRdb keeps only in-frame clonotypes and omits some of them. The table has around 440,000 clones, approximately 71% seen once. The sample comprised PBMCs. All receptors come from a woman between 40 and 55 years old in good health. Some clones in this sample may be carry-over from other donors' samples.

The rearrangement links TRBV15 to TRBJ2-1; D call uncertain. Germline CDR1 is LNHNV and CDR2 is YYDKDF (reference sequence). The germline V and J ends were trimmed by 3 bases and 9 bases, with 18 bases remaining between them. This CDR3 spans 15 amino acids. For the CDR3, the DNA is TGTGCCACCAGCAGTGCCAGTCCCCGTATCTTTGAGCAGTTCTTC. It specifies CATSSASPRIFEQFF.

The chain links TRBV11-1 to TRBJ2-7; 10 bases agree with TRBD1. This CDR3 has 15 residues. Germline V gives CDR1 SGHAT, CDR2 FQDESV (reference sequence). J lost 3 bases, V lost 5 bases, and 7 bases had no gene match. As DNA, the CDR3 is TGTGCCAGCAGCCCTGGGACAGGGGAGAACTACGAGCAGTACTTC. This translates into CASSPGTGENYEQYF.

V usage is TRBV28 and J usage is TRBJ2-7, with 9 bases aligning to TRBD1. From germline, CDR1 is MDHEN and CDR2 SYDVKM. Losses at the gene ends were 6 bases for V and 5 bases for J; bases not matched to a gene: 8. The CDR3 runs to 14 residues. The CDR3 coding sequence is TGTGCCAGCAGCACCGACAGGGGGGCCCACGAGCAGTACTTC. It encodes CASSTDRGAHEQYF. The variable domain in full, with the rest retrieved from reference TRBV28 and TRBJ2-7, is DVKVTQSSRYLVKRTGEKVFLECVQDMDHENMFWYRQDPGLGLRLIYFSYDVKMKEKGDIPEGYSVSREKKERFSLILESASTNQTSMYLCASSTDRGAHEQYFGPGTRLTVT.

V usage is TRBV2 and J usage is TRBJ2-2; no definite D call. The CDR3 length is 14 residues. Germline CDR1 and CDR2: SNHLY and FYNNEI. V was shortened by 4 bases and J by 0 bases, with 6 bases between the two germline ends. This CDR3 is CASSVGTNTGELFF. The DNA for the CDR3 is TGTGCCAGCAGTGTAGGTACGAACACCGGGGAGCTGTTTTTT.

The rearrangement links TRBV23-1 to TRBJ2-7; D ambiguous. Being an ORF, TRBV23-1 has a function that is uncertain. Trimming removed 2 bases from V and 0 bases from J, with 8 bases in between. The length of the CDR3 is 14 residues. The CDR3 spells CASSQPIASYEQYF. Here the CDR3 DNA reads TGCGCCAGCAGTCAACCCATAGCCTCCTACGAGCAGTACTTC.

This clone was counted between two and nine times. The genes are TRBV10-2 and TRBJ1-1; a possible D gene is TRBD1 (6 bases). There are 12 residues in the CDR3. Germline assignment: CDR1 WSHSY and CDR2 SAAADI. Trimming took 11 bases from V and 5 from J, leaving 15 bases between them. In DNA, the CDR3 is TGCGCCTCACGACAGGCGGGGACTGAAGCTTTCTTT. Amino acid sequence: CASRQAGTEAFF.